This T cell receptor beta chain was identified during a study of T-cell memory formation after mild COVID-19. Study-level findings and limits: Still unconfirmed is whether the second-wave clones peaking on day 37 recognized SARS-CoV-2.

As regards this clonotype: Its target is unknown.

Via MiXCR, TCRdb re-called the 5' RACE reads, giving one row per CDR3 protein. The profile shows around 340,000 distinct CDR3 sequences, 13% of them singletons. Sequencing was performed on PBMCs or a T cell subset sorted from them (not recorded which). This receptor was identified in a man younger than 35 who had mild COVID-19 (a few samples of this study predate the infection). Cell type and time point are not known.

The CDR3 sequence: CASSLRLSYGADTQYF. The CDR3 DNA is TGTGCCAGCAGTTTGAGGCTATCTTACGGGGCAGATACGCAGTATTTT. The genes are TRBV12-3 or TRBV12-4 and TRBJ2-3, with D perhaps TRBD2 (5 bases). There are 16 residues in the CDR3. Trimming removed 3 bases at V and 4 bases at J, with 17 bases between.